Described below is a single T cell receptor beta chain sequence and its context. This CDR3 spans 15 amino acids. V shed 7 bases and J shed 1 base, with 16 bases lying between them. CDR1 and CDR2 (germline): MNHNY, SVGAGI (reference sequence). This entry is derived from a study of blood T cell repertoires in COVID-19. About the research overall: Italy, Spain and the United States were the sources of the convalescent and acute COVID-19 samples.

The protocol was immunoSEQ multiplex PCR, while the TCRdb copy is restricted to in-frame clones and leaves out a portion. The table lists roughly 130,000 clones, more than 70% of them singletons. The chain uses TRBV6-6 and TRBJ1-1; possibly TRBD1 for D (5 bases). The sample was peripheral blood. This clonotype originated in a woman in her twenties or thirties who had recovered from COVID-19. This CDR3 is CASTPPGGANTEAFF. The CDR3 DNA is TGTGCCAGCACTCCTCCGGGGGGTGCGAACACTGAAGCTTTCTTT.